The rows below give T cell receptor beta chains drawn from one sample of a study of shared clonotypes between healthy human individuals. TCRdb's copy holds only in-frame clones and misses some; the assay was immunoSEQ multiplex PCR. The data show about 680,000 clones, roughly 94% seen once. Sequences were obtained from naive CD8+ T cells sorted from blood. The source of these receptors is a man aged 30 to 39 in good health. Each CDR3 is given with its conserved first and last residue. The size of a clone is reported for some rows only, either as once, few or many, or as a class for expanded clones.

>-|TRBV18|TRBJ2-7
CASSPLAGAPHEQYF
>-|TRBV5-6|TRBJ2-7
CASSLAIAGLYEQYF
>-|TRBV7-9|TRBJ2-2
CASSPPNRGTGELFF
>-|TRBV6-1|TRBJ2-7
CASSDRTTYEQYF
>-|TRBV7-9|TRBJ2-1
CASSSPETYNEQFF
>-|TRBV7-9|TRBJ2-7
CASTYPPAREATYEQYF
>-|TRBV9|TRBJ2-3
CASSVAVTPDTQYF
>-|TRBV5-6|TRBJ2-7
CASRYRGSPSYEQYF
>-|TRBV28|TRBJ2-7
CASSFPTVRESYEQYF
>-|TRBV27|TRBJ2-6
CASGRGAGANVLTF
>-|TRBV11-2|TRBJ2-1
CASSQKQTSRGDEQFF
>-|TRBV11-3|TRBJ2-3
CASSSGQGTDTQYF
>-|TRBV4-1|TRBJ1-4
CASSLRTGVVGKLFF
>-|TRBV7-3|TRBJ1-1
CASSRGLNTEAFF
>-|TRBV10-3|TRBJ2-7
CAISEYASYEQYF
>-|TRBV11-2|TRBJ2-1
CASSNSGSGDNEQFF
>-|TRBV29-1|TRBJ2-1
CSLSGVGYNEQFF
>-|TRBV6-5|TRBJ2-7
CASSSGQGAYEQYF
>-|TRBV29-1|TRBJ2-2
CSGVYLGELFF
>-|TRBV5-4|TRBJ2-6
CASSPLTGTELSGANVLTF
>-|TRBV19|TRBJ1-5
CASSIVGQSNQPQHF
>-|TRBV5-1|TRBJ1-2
CASSEENYYGYTF
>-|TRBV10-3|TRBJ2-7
CATGTSGQSTYEQYF
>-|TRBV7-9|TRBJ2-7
CASSLNRGREQYF
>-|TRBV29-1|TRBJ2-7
CSVWTSRYEQYF
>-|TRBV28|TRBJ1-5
CASSLYRRSNQPQHF
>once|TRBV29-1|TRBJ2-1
CSVRLAVYNEQFF
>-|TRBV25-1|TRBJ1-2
CASSESMTGSGYTF
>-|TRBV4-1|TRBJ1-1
CASSHPLGQTNTEAFF
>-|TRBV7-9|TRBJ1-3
CASSLPRRDSGNTIYF
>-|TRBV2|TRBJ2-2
CASSGRGTPIGELFF
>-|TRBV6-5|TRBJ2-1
CASSSGPFPDNEQFF
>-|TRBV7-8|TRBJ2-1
CASLHRTSGRASYNEQFF
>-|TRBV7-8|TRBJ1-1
CASSYGTEGSYTEAFF
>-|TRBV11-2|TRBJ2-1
CASSSAGYNEQFF
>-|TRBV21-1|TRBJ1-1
CASSNVPPTEAFF
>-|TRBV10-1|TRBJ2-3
CASSESGAWDTQYF
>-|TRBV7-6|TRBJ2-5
CASSFDGQEETQYF
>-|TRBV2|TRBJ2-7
CASSSPGQNYEQYF
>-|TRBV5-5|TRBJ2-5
CASSIRTFQETQYF
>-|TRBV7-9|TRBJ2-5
CASSLEGLAGVLTETQYF
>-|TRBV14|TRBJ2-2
CASSHASRNTGELFF
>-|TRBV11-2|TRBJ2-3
CASSLDGLAGSSTDTQYF
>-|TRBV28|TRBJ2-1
CASSLYGRASEQFF
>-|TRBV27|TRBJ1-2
CASRPTHRVEGYTF
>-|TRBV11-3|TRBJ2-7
CASSLGSVSEQYF
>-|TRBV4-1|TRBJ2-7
CASSQEKQGRDEQYF
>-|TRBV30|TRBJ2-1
CAWTRLVNNEQFF
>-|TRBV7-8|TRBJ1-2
CASSWRTDSGPPPYGYTF
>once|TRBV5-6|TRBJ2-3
CASSLGAGVADTQYF
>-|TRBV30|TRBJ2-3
CAWSVGQSDTQYF
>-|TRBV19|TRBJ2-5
CASSPSYLGQGAHF
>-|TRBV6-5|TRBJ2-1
CASSYGAGESYNEQFF
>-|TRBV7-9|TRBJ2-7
CASSLWQSYEQYF
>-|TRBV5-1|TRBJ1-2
CASSLAEGSYGYTF